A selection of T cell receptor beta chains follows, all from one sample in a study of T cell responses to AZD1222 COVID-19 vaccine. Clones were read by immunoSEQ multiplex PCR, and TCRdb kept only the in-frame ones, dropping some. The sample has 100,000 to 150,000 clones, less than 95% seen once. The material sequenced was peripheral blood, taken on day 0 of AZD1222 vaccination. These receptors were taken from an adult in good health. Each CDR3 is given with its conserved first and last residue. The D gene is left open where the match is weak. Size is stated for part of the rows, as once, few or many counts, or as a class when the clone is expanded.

cdr3_aa: CASSPQGTFETQYF
cdr3_nt: TGTGCCAGCAGTCCCCAAGGGACTTTTGAGACCCAGTACTTC
d_call: -
j_call: TRBJ2-5
clone_size: -
v_call: TRBV6-5

cdr3_aa: CASSGRASTDTQYF
cdr3_nt: TGTGCCAGCAGCGGGAGGGCCAGCACAGATACGCAGTATTTT
d_call: -
j_call: TRBJ2-3
clone_size: -
v_call: TRBV9

cdr3_aa: CAWSVLINEKLFF
cdr3_nt: TGTGCCTGGAGTGTTCTGATTAATGAAAAACTGTTTTTT
d_call: -
j_call: TRBJ1-4
clone_size: few
v_call: TRBV30

cdr3_aa: CASTPHDDRTEAFF
cdr3_nt: TGTGCCAGCACCCCCCACGACGACCGCACTGAAGCTTTCTTT
d_call: -
j_call: TRBJ1-1
clone_size: -
v_call: TRBV6-1

cdr3_aa: CASSLAGSSYEQYF
cdr3_nt: TGCGCCAGCAGCTTGGCGGGAAGCTCCTACGAGCAGTACTTC
d_call: -
j_call: TRBJ2-7
clone_size: -
v_call: TRBV5-1

cdr3_aa: CASSPAPRTSGRETQYF
cdr3_nt: TGTGCCAGCTCACCAGCCCCTCGGACTAGCGGGAGGGAGACCCAGTACTTC
d_call: TRBD2
j_call: TRBJ2-5
clone_size: -
v_call: TRBV18

cdr3_aa: CASSRDYTDTQYF
cdr3_nt: TGTGCCAGCAGCCGGGACTACACAGATACGCAGTATTTT
d_call: TRBD2
j_call: TRBJ2-3
clone_size: once
v_call: TRBV7-3

cdr3_aa: CARGAGEGKNIQYF
cdr3_nt: TGTGCCAGAGGGGCCGGTGAGGGCAAAAACATTCAGTACTTC
d_call: -
j_call: TRBJ2-4
clone_size: -
v_call: TRBV19

cdr3_aa: CASSWRTPTNEKLFF
cdr3_nt: TGTGCCAGCAGCTGGAGGACACCAACTAATGAAAAACTGTTTTTT
d_call: -
j_call: TRBJ1-4
clone_size: -
v_call: TRBV7-9

cdr3_aa: CASVEGFYSSYNSPLHF
cdr3_nt: TGTGCCAGCGTGGAAGGTTTCTATAGCTCCTATAATTCACCCCTCCACTTT
d_call: -
j_call: TRBJ1-6
clone_size: -
v_call: TRBV6-4

cdr3_aa: CASSLAGTGGRQAFF
cdr3_nt: TGCGCCAGCAGCCTCGCCGGGACAGGGGGACGACAAGCTTTCTTT
d_call: TRBD1
j_call: TRBJ1-1
clone_size: -
v_call: TRBV4-1

cdr3_aa: CARSHYGYTF
cdr3_nt: TGTGCCAGAAGCCACTATGGCTACACCTTC
d_call: -
j_call: TRBJ1-2
clone_size: -
v_call: TRBV5-3

cdr3_aa: CASNLRLEGWAFF
cdr3_nt: TGTGCCAGCAATTTGAGGTTGGAGGGATGGGCTTTCTTT
d_call: -
j_call: TRBJ1-1
clone_size: -
v_call: TRBV28

cdr3_aa: CASSLAKFGGTEAFF
cdr3_nt: TGTGCCAGCAGCTTAGCCAAATTTGGGGGCACTGAAGCTTTCTTT
d_call: -
j_call: TRBJ1-1
clone_size: -
v_call: TRBV7-9

cdr3_aa: CASSTGTFSPLHF
cdr3_nt: TGTGCCAGTAGTACCGGGACTTTTTCACCCCTCCACTTT
d_call: -
j_call: TRBJ1-6
clone_size: once
v_call: TRBV19

cdr3_aa: CASSMWGTGGAGTGELFF
cdr3_nt: TGTGCCAGTAGTATGTGGGGGACAGGGGGCGCGGGCACCGGGGAGCTGTTTTTT
d_call: TRBD1
j_call: TRBJ2-2
clone_size: -
v_call: TRBV19

cdr3_aa: CASSLGLYNEQFF
cdr3_nt: TGTGCCAGCAGCTTAGGCCTATACAATGAGCAGTTCTTC
d_call: -
j_call: TRBJ2-1
clone_size: -
v_call: TRBV7-9

cdr3_aa: CASSQFAVRGSYEQYF
cdr3_nt: TGCGCCAGCAGCCAATTTGCCGTCCGAGGCTCCTACGAGCAGTACTTC
d_call: -
j_call: TRBJ2-7
clone_size: -
v_call: TRBV4-1

cdr3_aa: CASSSPGQRRF
cdr3_nt: TGTGCCAGCAGCTCCCCTGGACAGCGGCGCTTC
d_call: -
j_call: TRBJ2-7
clone_size: -
v_call: TRBV28

cdr3_aa: CASSLSPGYEQYF
cdr3_nt: TGTGCCAGCAGCTTATCCCCGGGCTACGAGCAGTACTTC
d_call: -
j_call: TRBJ2-7
clone_size: -
v_call: TRBV7-2

cdr3_aa: CASSISGIPGVEQYF
cdr3_nt: TGCGCCAGCAGTATTAGCGGGATCCCGGGGGTCGAGCAGTACTTC
d_call: TRBD2
j_call: TRBJ2-7
clone_size: -
v_call: TRBV5-1

cdr3_aa: CSLDRTSGGTGELFF
cdr3_nt: TGCAGTTTGGATCGGACTAGCGGGGGCACCGGGGAGCTGTTTTTT
d_call: TRBD2
j_call: TRBJ2-2
clone_size: -
v_call: TRBV29-1

cdr3_aa: CASSPGASSGRGETQYF
cdr3_nt: TGTGCCAGCAGCCCCGGGGCATCCAGCGGGAGGGGAGAGACCCAGTACTTC
d_call: TRBD2
j_call: TRBJ2-5
clone_size: -
v_call: TRBV7-2

cdr3_aa: CSVVGAASSYNEQFF
cdr3_nt: TGCAGCGTTGTTGGAGCCGCGAGCTCCTACAATGAGCAGTTCTTC
d_call: -
j_call: TRBJ2-1
clone_size: -
v_call: TRBV29-1

cdr3_aa: CASSEGTGLGEQYF
cdr3_nt: TGTGCCAGCAGTGAGGGGACAGGGTTGGGCGAGCAGTACTTC
d_call: TRBD1
j_call: TRBJ2-7
clone_size: -
v_call: TRBV2

cdr3_aa: CASSYGHYNEQFF
cdr3_nt: TGTGCCAGCAGTTACGGGCATTACAATGAGCAGTTCTTC
d_call: -
j_call: TRBJ2-1
clone_size: -
v_call: TRBV6-5

cdr3_aa: CASSRQGGNEKLFF
cdr3_nt: TGTGCCAGCAGTAGACAGGGAGGTAATGAAAAACTGTTTTTT
d_call: TRBD1
j_call: TRBJ1-4
clone_size: -
v_call: TRBV6-6

cdr3_aa: CASSPGRVVYGYTF
cdr3_nt: TGTGCCAGCAGCCCGGGCAGAGTCGTCTATGGCTACACCTTC
d_call: -
j_call: TRBJ1-2
clone_size: -
v_call: TRBV5-4

cdr3_aa: CASSRELGSCEQYF
cdr3_nt: TGTGCCAGCAGCCGCGAACTAGGGAGCTGTGAGCAGTACTTC
d_call: -
j_call: TRBJ2-7
clone_size: -
v_call: TRBV21-1

cdr3_aa: CASSPPTGGANGYTF
cdr3_nt: TGTGCCAGCAGTCCACCAACAGGGGGCGCGAATGGCTACACCTTC
d_call: TRBD1
j_call: TRBJ1-2
clone_size: -
v_call: TRBV6-5

cdr3_aa: CASLHGGTVNQPQHF
cdr3_nt: TGTGCCAGCCTACACGGTGGGACAGTCAATCAGCCCCAGCATTTT
d_call: TRBD1
j_call: TRBJ1-5
clone_size: -
v_call: TRBV19

cdr3_aa: CASSPAGGPLREQYF
cdr3_nt: TGTGCCAGCAGTCCGGCGGGAGGGCCTTTACGCGAGCAGTACTTC
d_call: TRBD2
j_call: TRBJ2-7
clone_size: -
v_call: TRBV28

cdr3_aa: CASANRGVNTEAFF
cdr3_nt: TGTGCCAGTGCGAATAGGGGCGTGAACACTGAAGCTTTCTTT
d_call: -
j_call: TRBJ1-1
clone_size: -
v_call: TRBV19

cdr3_aa: CASSPGSLNEQFF
cdr3_nt: TGTGCCAGCAGTCCCGGGAGCCTAAATGAGCAGTTCTTC
d_call: -
j_call: TRBJ2-1
clone_size: once
v_call: TRBV2

cdr3_aa: CASGFPGQGAGVVNEKLFF
cdr3_nt: TGTGCTAGTGGTTTTCCGGGACAGGGGGCAGGAGTCGTAAATGAAAAACTGTTTTTT
d_call: TRBD1
j_call: TRBJ1-4
clone_size: -
v_call: TRBV12-5

cdr3_aa: CASSSGTLLYNEQFF
cdr3_nt: TGTGCCAGCAGCTCCGGGACACTGCTCTACAATGAGCAGTTCTTC
d_call: -
j_call: TRBJ2-1
clone_size: -
v_call: TRBV9

cdr3_aa: CASSSDRGSTEAFF
cdr3_nt: TGTGCCAGCAGTTCGGACAGGGGGAGCACTGAAGCTTTCTTT
d_call: TRBD1
j_call: TRBJ1-1
clone_size: -
v_call: TRBV28

cdr3_aa: CASRPGGNTEAFF
cdr3_nt: TGTGCCAGCAGGCCGGGGGGGAACACTGAAGCTTTCTTT
d_call: -
j_call: TRBJ1-1
clone_size: -
v_call: TRBV28

cdr3_aa: CASSGPAPNSYNEQFF
cdr3_nt: TGTGCCAGCAGTGGGCCGGCCCCAAATTCCTACAATGAGCAGTTCTTC
d_call: -
j_call: TRBJ2-1
clone_size: -
v_call: TRBV6-2/TRBV6-3

cdr3_aa: CASSLPSGSGEQFF
cdr3_nt: TGTGCCAGCAGCTTACCTAGCGGGAGCGGTGAGCAGTTCTTC
d_call: TRBD2
j_call: TRBJ2-1
clone_size: -
v_call: TRBV5-4

cdr3_aa: CASNNYRGAEGNTIYF
cdr3_nt: TGTGCCAGCAATAACTACAGGGGCGCGGAAGGAAACACCATATATTTT
d_call: TRBD1
j_call: TRBJ1-3
clone_size: -
v_call: TRBV28

cdr3_aa: CASSDLRAQETQYF
cdr3_nt: TGTGCCAGCAGTGATTTACGGGCTCAAGAGACCCAGTACTTC
d_call: -
j_call: TRBJ2-5
clone_size: -
v_call: TRBV6-1

cdr3_aa: CASSSDFYEQYF
cdr3_nt: TGTGCCAGCAGCTCGGACTTCTACGAGCAGTACTTC
d_call: -
j_call: TRBJ2-7
clone_size: -
v_call: TRBV7-9

cdr3_aa: CASNTGTSITGELFF
cdr3_nt: TGTGCCAGCAATACCGGGACTAGTATCACCGGGGAGCTGTTTTTT
d_call: TRBD2
j_call: TRBJ2-2
clone_size: -
v_call: TRBV9

cdr3_aa: CASSRTGILEQYF
cdr3_nt: TGTGCCAGCAGTAGGACAGGGATTCTGGAGCAGTACTTC
d_call: TRBD1
j_call: TRBJ2-7
clone_size: -
v_call: TRBV11-1

cdr3_aa: CASSVGPRETQYF
cdr3_nt: TGTGCCAGCAGTGTTGGGCCACGAGAGACCCAGTACTTC
d_call: -
j_call: TRBJ2-5
clone_size: -
v_call: TRBV2

cdr3_aa: CASSMWDYGYTF
cdr3_nt: TGTGCCAGTAGTATGTGGGACTATGGCTACACCTTC
d_call: -
j_call: TRBJ1-2
clone_size: -
v_call: TRBV19

cdr3_aa: CAISPRTLSGNTIYF
cdr3_nt: TGTGCCATCAGTCCCCGGACACTTTCTGGAAACACCATATATTTT
d_call: -
j_call: TRBJ1-3
clone_size: -
v_call: TRBV10-3

cdr3_aa: CASSFRTGGMEIQYF
cdr3_nt: TGTGCCAGCAGCTTCCGGACAGGGGGGATGGAGATCCAGTACTTC
d_call: TRBD1
j_call: TRBJ2-5
clone_size: -
v_call: TRBV5-6

cdr3_aa: CAQRRGNTEAFF
cdr3_nt: TGTGCCCAGCGGAGGGGGAACACTGAAGCTTTCTTT
d_call: -
j_call: TRBJ1-1
clone_size: -
v_call: TRBV30

cdr3_aa: CASSNSDVEQFF
cdr3_nt: TGTGCCAGCAGCAATAGCGACGTTGAGCAGTTCTTC
d_call: -
j_call: TRBJ2-1
clone_size: -
v_call: TRBV9